The present entry profiles one T cell receptor (beta chain) with its context. According to the study, TCR beta libraries were built with iRepertoire HTBI primers and CDR3-region Arm-PCR. TCRdb fed the multiplex PCR reads into MiXCR, producing one record per CDR3 protein. The sample consists of about 540,000 distinct CDR3 sequences, approximately 13% of them appearing once. This record comes from a study of regulatory T cells in long-lasting Graves disease. Time point denoted: newly diagnosed GD, antithyroid drugs for less than 3 months. Isolated PBMC RNA provided the starting material for the TCR library. These data also formed part of another study, on T cells in Graves' hyperthyroidism and ophthalmopathy.

The origin of this receptor is a man in his thirties or forties with Graves disease. The source was peripheral blood mononuclear cells (PBMCs), collected at new diagnosis, from a patient treated with antithyroid drugs.

The CDR3 reads CAWIGGRDPDTQYF. In DNA form, the CDR3 reads TGTGCCTGGATAGGCGGGAGGGACCCAGATACGCAGTATTTT. The J gene is TRBJ2-3, the V gene TRBV30; TRBD2 agrees at 9 bases. This CDR3 spans 14 amino acids. Germline lookup yields CDR1 GTSNPN and CDR2 SVGIG (reference sequence). Germline trimming cut 4 bases from V and 4 bases from J; bases unmatched to any gene: 6.